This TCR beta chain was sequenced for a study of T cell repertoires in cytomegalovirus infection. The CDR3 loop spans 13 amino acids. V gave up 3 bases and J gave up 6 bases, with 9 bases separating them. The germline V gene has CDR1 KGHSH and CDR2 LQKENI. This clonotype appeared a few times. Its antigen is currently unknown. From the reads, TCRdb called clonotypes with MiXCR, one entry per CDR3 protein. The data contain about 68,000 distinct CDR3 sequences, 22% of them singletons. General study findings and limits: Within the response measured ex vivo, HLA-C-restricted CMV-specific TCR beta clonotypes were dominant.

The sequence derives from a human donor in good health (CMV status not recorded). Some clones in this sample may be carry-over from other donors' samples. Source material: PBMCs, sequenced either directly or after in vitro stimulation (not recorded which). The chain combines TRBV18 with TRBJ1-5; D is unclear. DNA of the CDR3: TGTGCCAGCTCACCGGAGGTGGTTCAGCCCCAGCATTTT. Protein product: CASSPEVVQPQHF.